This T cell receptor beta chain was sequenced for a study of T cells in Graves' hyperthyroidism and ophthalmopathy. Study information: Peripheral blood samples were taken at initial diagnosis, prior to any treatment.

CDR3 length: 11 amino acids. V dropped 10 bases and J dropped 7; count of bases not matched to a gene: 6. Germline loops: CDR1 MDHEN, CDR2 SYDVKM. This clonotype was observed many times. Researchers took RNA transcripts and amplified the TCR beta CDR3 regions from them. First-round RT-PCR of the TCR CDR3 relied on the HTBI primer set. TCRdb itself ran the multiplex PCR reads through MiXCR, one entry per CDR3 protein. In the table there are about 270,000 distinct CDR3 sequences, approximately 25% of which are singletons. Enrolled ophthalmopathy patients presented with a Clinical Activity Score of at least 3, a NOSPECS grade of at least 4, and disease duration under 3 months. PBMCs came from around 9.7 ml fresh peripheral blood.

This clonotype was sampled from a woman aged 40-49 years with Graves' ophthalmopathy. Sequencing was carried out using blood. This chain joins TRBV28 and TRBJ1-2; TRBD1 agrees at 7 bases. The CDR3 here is CATYNRGGYTF. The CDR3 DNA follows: TGTGCCACTTACAACAGGGGTGGCTACACCTTC.